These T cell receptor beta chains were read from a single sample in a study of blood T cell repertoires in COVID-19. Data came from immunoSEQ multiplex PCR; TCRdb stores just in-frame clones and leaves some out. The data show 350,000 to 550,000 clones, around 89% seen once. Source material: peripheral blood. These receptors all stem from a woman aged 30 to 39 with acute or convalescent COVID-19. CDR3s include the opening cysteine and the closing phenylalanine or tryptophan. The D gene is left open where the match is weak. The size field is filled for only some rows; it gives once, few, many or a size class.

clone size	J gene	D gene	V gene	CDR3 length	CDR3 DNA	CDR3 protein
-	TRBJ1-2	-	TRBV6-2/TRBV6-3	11	TGTGCCAGCAGTCACAGCTATGGCTACACCTTC	CASSHSYGYTF
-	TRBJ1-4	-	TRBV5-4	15	TGTGCCAGCAGCCCCTCCGGAGGGCAACACGAAAAACTGTTTTTT	CASSPSGGQHEKLFF
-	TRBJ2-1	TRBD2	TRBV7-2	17	TGTGCCAGCAGCTTAGGAATTGGCGGGGGGCCGAACAATGAGCAGTTCTTC	CASSLGIGGGPNNEQFF
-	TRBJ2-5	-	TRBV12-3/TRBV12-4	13	TGTGCCACCCAATTGGCTCCCGGGGAGACCCAGTACTTC	CATQLAPGETQYF
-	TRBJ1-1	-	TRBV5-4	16	TGTGCCAGCAGCCCTGAAAGGGGAGGGTTGAACACTGAAGCTTTCTTT	CASSPERGGLNTEAFF
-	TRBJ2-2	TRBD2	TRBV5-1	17	TGCGCCAGCAGCTTCCTAGGACTAGCGGGGTCGACCGGGGAGCTGTTTTTT	CASSFLGLAGSTGELFF
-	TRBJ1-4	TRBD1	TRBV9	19	TGTGCCAGCAGCGTAGGGACAGGGGGCATTGTCGTAACTAATGAAAAACTGTTTTTT	CASSVGTGGIVVTNEKLFF
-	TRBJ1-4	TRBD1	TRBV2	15	TGTGCCAGCAGGCCGGGACAGGCAACTAATGAAAAACTGTTTTTT	CASRPGQATNEKLFF
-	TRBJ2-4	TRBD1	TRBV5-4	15	TGTGCCAGCAGCTTAGACAGGGGTCTCAAAAACATTCAGTACTTC	CASSLDRGLKNIQYF
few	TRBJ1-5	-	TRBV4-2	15	TGTGCCAGCAGCCAAGAATATATGAGCAATCAGCCCCAGCATTTT	CASSQEYMSNQPQHF
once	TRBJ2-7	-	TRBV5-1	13	TGCGCCAGCAGCTTGGCAGGAAGCCACGAGCAGTACTTC	CASSLAGSHEQYF
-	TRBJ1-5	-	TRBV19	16	TGTGCCAGTAGTGCCGGACAGCCTTATAGCAATCAGCCCCAGCATTTT	CASSAGQPYSNQPQHF
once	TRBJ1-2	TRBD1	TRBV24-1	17	TGTGCCACCAGTGACCCGGACAGGGTAGATACTTCCAATGGCTACACCTTC	CATSDPDRVDTSNGYTF
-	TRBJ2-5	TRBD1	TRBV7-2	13	TGTGCCAGCAGCCATGACAGGGGTGAGACCCAGTACTTC	CASSHDRGETQYF
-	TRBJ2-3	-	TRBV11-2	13	TGTGCCAGCAGCGCCGGGACTTTGGATACGCAGTATTTT	CASSAGTLDTQYF
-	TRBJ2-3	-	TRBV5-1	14	TGCGCCAGCAGCTTAGACAGGCGCCAGGATACGCAGTATTTT	CASSLDRRQDTQYF
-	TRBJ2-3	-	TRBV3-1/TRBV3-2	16	TGTGCCAGCAGCCCAAACGGGTGGGAGAGCACAGATACGCAGTATTTT	CASSPNGWESTDTQYF
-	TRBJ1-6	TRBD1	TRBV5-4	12	TGTGCCAGCGGACAGGATAATTCACCCCTCCACTTT	CASGQDNSPLHF
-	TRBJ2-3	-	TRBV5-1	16	TGCGCCAGCAGCTTGATCCCAGCGGGCCGCACAGATACGCAGTATTTT	CASSLIPAGRTDTQYF
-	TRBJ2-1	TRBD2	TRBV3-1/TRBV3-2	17	TGTGCCAGCATCGGGACTAGCGGTATGAGCTCCTACAATGAGCAGTTCTTC	CASIGTSGMSSYNEQFF
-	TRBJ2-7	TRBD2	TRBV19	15	TGTGCCAGTAGTCCACGGTTCCCGGGGGGATACGAGCAGTACTTC	CASSPRFPGGYEQYF
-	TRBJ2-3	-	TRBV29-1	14	TGCAGCGTTGAAGCCCCAGGGAGCACAGATACGCAGTATTTT	CSVEAPGSTDTQYF
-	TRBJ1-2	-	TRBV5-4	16	TGTGCCAGCAGCTCCCGTCCGGGACTGGTACAACGTCGCTACACCTTC	CASSSRPGLVQRRYTF
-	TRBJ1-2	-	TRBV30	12	TGTGCCTGGAGTGAAACGGGTTATGGCTACACCTTC	CAWSETGYGYTF
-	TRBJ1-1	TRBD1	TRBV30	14	TGTGCCTGGAGTGACGGGACAGGGGCCACTGAAGCTTTCTTT	CAWSDGTGATEAFF
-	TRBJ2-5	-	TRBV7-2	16	TGTGCCAGCAGCTTAGACCTAACAGCAGTCCAAGAGACCCAGTACTTC	CASSLDLTAVQETQYF
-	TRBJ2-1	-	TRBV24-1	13	TGTGCCACCGCAAAGGGGACCTACAATGAGCAGTTCTTC	CATAKGTYNEQFF
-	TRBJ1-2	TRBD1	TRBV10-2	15	TGCGCCAGCAGTCCCAGCGTACAGGGGAACTATGGCTACACCTTC	CASSPSVQGNYGYTF
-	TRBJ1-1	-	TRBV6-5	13	TGTGCCAGCAGTCAGGGAATGAACACTGAAGCTTTCTTT	CASSQGMNTEAFF
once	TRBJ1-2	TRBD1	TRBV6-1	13	TGTGCCAGCAGTGAATGGACAGGCTATGGCTACACCTTC	CASSEWTGYGYTF
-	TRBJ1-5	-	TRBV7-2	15	TGTGCCAGCAGCCAATTGAGGACAGCCGATCAGCCCCAGCATTTT	CASSQLRTADQPQHF
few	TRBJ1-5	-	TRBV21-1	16	TGTGCCAGCAGCAAAGGGGGGCAATATAGCAATCAGCCCCAGCATTTT	CASSKGGQYSNQPQHF
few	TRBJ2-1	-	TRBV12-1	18	TGTGCCCTACTTCGGGTGGACAGGGAAGTCGCTCTTGACAATGAGCAGTTCTTC	CALLRVDREVALDNEQFF
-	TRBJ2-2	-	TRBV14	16	TGTGCCAGCAGCCAAGAAGGAGCCAGTTATTTCGGGGAGCTGTTTTTT	CASSQEGASYFGELFF
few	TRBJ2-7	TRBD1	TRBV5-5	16	TGTGCCAGCAGCCAAGGGACAGGGGGTTTTCGAGACGAGCAGTACTTC	CASSQGTGGFRDEQYF
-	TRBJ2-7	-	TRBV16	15	TGTGCCAGCAGCCAATGGGAACAGGTATACAACGAGCAGTACTTC	CASSQWEQVYNEQYF
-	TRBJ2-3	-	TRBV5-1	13	TGCGCCAGCAGCTTGGCCGAGTCCGATACGCAGTATTTT	CASSLAESDTQYF
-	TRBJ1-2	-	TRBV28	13	TGTGCCAGCAGTTTGGAGGGATTCTATGGCTACACCTTC	CASSLEGFYGYTF
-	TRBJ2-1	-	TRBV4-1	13	TGCGCCAGCAGCCTATCGCCCCGGAATGAGCAGTTCTTC	CASSLSPRNEQFF
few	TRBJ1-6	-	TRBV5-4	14	TGTGCCAGCAGTCCGGACGGGGTATTATCACCCCTCCACTTT	CASSPDGVLSPLHF
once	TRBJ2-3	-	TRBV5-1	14	TGCGCCAGCAGCCAGGGACACGACACAGATACGCAGTATTTT	CASSQGHDTDTQYF
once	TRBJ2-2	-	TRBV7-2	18	TGTGCCAGCAGCTCCTTAGGGGTTTTCGATACGAACACCGGGGAGCTGTTTTTT	CASSSLGVFDTNTGELFF
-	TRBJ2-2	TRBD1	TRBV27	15	TGTGCCAGCAGTTTCAGAGGGGGCATTACCGGGGAGCTGTTTTTT	CASSFRGGITGELFF
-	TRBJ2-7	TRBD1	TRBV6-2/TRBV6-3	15	TGTGCCAGCAGCCTGACAGGGACAGGATCTTACGAGCAGTACTTC	CASSLTGTGSYEQYF
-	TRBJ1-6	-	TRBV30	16	TGTGCCTGGAGTTTCCCCATCCAGCGGCAGGGGTCACCCCTCCACTTT	CAWSFPIQRQGSPLHF
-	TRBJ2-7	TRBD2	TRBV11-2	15	TGTGCCAGCAGCCGAATTAGCGGGGGGGCTTACGAGCAGTACTTC	CASSRISGGAYEQYF